This TCR beta chain is drawn from a study of control samples from healthy donors and cancer patients. Assay: immunoSEQ multiplex PCR; the TCRdb copy retains only in-frame clones and omits some. The sample yields under 450,000 clones, around 90% seen once. V gave up 8 bases and J gave up 11 bases, with 21 bases separating them. This CDR3 spans 12 amino acids. Germline V gene data show CDR1 as GTSNPN and CDR2 as SVGIG (reference sequence). The specimen was PBMCs. This rearrangement joins TRBV30 to TRBJ1-1; D call uncertain. This TCR derives from a man between 35 and 55 years old with head and neck cancer. This CDR3 is CAGSPGPIGAFF. CDR3 DNA sequence: TGTGCCGGCAGTCCAGGCCCAATCGGGGCTTTCTTT.